The next 18 T cell receptor beta chains were all read from a single sample in a study of control samples from healthy donors and cancer patients. The repertoire was sequenced with immunoSEQ multiplex PCR; TCRdb's copy has only in-frame clones and lacks some. The sample has 110,000 or so clones; roughly nine tenths are singletons. Input material: blood. The receptor source for this set is a human donor in good health. The donor label of this sample is uncertain.

This clone appeared a single time. The rearrangement uses TRBV19 and TRBJ2-2, with D perhaps TRBD1 (5 bases). Trimming stripped 5 bases from V and 4 bases from J, with 17 bases between. Germline CDR1 LNHDA, CDR2 SQIVND (reference sequence). The CDR3 totals 16 residues. The CDR3 is CASSYLRAAGTGELFF. CDR3 nucleotides: TGTGCCAGTAGTTATCTCAGGGCGGCCGGCACCGGGGAGCTGTTTTTT.

V and J are TRBV20-1 and TRBJ2-3; 8 bases match TRBD2. Losses at the gene ends were 3 bases for V and 7 bases for J; bases not matched to a gene: 15. The length of the CDR3 is 16 residues. The V gene's germline CDR1 is DFQATT and CDR2 SNEGSKA (reference sequence). CDR3 nucleotides: TGCAGTGCTAGTCCTGAGCGGGGGCTCGTTATGAATACGCAGTATTTT. Its protein is CSASPERGLVMNTQYF.

V gene TRBV3-1 (or the pseudogene TRBV3-2) combines with J gene TRBJ2-1, with D unresolved. Germline values: CDR1 LGHDT, CDR2 YNNKEL (reference sequence). V was cut by 8 bases and J by 6 bases, with 17 bases left in between. This CDR3 has 14 amino acids. The CDR3 DNA sequence: TGTGCCAGCGAAGGGCTAGGATTGGGCAATGAGCAGTTCTTC. It is translated as CASEGLGLGNEQFF.

The chain couples TRBV10-1 to TRBJ1-1; D is uncertain. This CDR3 is 15 amino acids long. CDR1 is WNHNN and CDR2 is SYGVQD in the germline V gene (reference sequence). V shed 2 bases and J shed 1 base, with 11 bases lying between them. The CDR3 DNA sequence: TGCGCCAGCAGTGAGATGCAGGACGGGAACACTGAAGCTTTCTTT. Translation: CASSEMQDGNTEAFF.

The chain employs TRBV27 and TRBJ1-1, with a weak D call TRBD1 (6 bases). Germline V gives CDR1 MNHEY, CDR2 SMNVEV (reference sequence). The CDR3 consists of 15 residues. V was pared by 3 bases and J by 2 bases, with 13 bases between. The CDR3 bases are TGTGCCAGCAGTTTGGTTGGGGGGCTAAACACTGAAGCTTTCTTT. It codes for CASSLVGGLNTEAFF.

The rearrangement uses TRBV5-6 and TRBJ1-5; TRBD1 matches at 8 bases. Germline CDR1 and CDR2: SGHDT and YYEEEE. Trimming at V came to 4 bases and at J to 3 bases, leaving 6 bases not matched to a gene. This CDR3 spans 15 amino acids. The CDR3 DNA sequence: TGTGCCAGCAGCATGACAGGGGACTCCAATCAGCCCCAGCATTTT. It specifies CASSMTGDSNQPQHF.

The V gene is TRBV7-9, the J gene TRBJ2-3; weak D call: TRBD1 (7 bases). The CDR3 totals 13 residues. Germline V gene sequence: CDR1 SEHNR, CDR2 FQNEAQ (reference sequence). V lost 5 bases and J lost 15, with 21 bases in between. This chain's CDR3 is CASSQAARDRRYF. CDR3 nucleotide sequence: TGTGCCAGCAGCCAAGCGGCGCGGGACAGAAGATATTTT.

The chain employs TRBV6-2 or TRBV6-3 and TRBJ2-6; 9 bases agree with TRBD1. The CDR3 extends over 17 amino acids. J lost 0 bases, V lost 5 bases, and 5 bases had no gene match. Germline V gene data show CDR1 as MNHEY and CDR2 as SVGEGT. CDR3 sequence reads: CASSDGTGFSGANVLTF. CDR3 in DNA: TGTGCCAGCAGTGACGGGACAGGGTTCTCTGGGGCCAACGTCCTGACTTTC.

The chain recombines TRBV11-2 with TRBJ2-1, with D possibly matching TRBD1 (5 bases). This CDR3 contains 15 residues. Germline-derived CDR1 and CDR2 are SGHAT and FQNNGV. Between the trimmed V and J ends, which lost 0 bases and 1 base, there was a span of 7 bases. The CDR3 loop is CASSLDAGSYNEQFF. CDR3 nucleotides: TGTGCCAGCAGCTTAGATGCAGGGTCCTACAATGAGCAGTTCTTC. Complete variable domain (other parts from reference TRBV11-2 and TRBJ2-1): EAGVAQSPRYKIIEKRQSVAFWCNPISGHATLYWYQQILGQGPKLLIQFQNNGVVDDSQLPKDRFSAERLKGVDSTLKIQPAKLEDSAVYLCASSLDAGSYNEQFFGPGTRLTVL.

This sequence joins TRBV3-1 (or the pseudogene TRBV3-2) and TRBJ1-2; D is possibly TRBD1 (5 bases). Trimming took off 0 bases at V and 8 bases at J, with 16 bases between the two ends. The CDR3 runs 15 residues. The germline gives CDR1 LGHDT, CDR2 YNNKEL (reference sequence). The CDR3 sequence is CASSQDVGRVEGYTF. CDR3 nucleotides: TGTGCCAGCAGCCAAGACGTCGGCAGGGTTGAGGGCTACACCTTC.

The V gene is TRBV6-5, the J gene TRBJ2-2; D gene uncertain. The V end was cut by 6 bases, the J end by 5 bases, with 13 bases between. Germline V CDR1 and CDR2: MNHEY, SVGAGI. This CDR3 comprises 14 residues. DNA of the CDR3: TGTGCCAGCAGCGTAGGCCGAAGTACCGGGGAGCTGTTTTTT. The encoded protein is CASSVGRSTGELFF.

The chain employs TRBV5-6 and TRBJ2-7; 8 nucleotides align to TRBD2. The CDR3 runs 17 residues. Looked up from germline, CDR1 is SGHDT and CDR2 is YYEEEE. V trimming: 0 bases; J trimming: 6 bases; junction bases outside the gene matches: 14. The CDR3 DNA reads as TGTGCCAGCAGCTTGGCCCGGGGGGGCAATACTACCCCCGAGCAGTACTTC. The encoded protein is CASSLARGGNTTPEQYF.

The gene calls are TRBV4-2 and TRBJ1-1; TRBD1 agrees at 8 bases. V gave up 4 bases and J gave up 3 bases; unmatched junction bases: 4. This CDR3 region has 14 residues. Germline values: CDR1 LGHNA, CDR2 YNFKEQ. DNA for the CDR3: TGTGCCAGCAGCCGAGGACAGGGAGACACTGAAGCTTTCTTT. Translation gives CASSRGQGDTEAFF.

V and J are TRBV30 and TRBJ1-2; D unclear. V shed 1 base and J shed 8 bases, with 26 bases lying between them. There are 17 residues in the CDR3. Germline V gene sequence: CDR1 GTSNPN, CDR2 SVGIG (reference sequence). CDR3 sequence reads: CAWSEFGGGGNQRGYTF. CDR3 DNA: TGTGCCTGGAGTGAGTTTGGTGGTGGCGGTAACCAGAGGGGCTACACCTTC.

The rearrangement links TRBV4-3 to TRBJ2-2, with D perhaps TRBD1 (5 bases). V was pared by 3 bases and J by 7 bases, with 15 bases between. The CDR3 is made up of 15 amino acids. Germline CDR1 reads LGHNA; CDR2 reads YSLEER. The CDR3 here is CASSHGRSGFGELFF. As DNA, the CDR3 is TGCGCCAGCAGCCACGGTCGATCAGGGTTCGGGGAGCTGTTTTTT.

The chain carries TRBV2 and TRBJ1-1; D is unclear. Germline CDR1 is SNHLY and CDR2 is FYNNEI. The CDR3 is 13 amino acids. Trimming removed 6 bases from V and 4 bases from J, with 12 bases in between. In nucleotides, the CDR3 is TGTGCCAGCAGATACGGCGATTTCACTGAAGCTTTCTTT. Its translation is CASRYGDFTEAFF.

The chain links TRBV5-1 to TRBJ1-1, with D tentatively TRBD1 (5 bases). Germline values: CDR1 SGHRS, CDR2 YFSETQ. V was shortened by 1 base and J by 3 bases, with 13 bases between the two germline ends. This CDR3 region has 15 residues. CDR3 in amino acids: CASSLIGGGDTEAFF. For the CDR3, the DNA is TGCGCCAGCAGCTTGATCGGGGGTGGGGACACTGAAGCTTTCTTT. Drawing the rest from reference TRBV5-1 and TRBJ1-1, the complete variable domain is KAGVTQTPRYLIKTRGQQVTLSCSPISGHRSVSWYQQTPGQGLQFLFEYFSETQRNKGNFPGRFSGRQFSNSRSEMNVSTLELGDSALYLCASSLIGGGDTEAFFGQGTRLTVV.

This clone was observed once. Written as DNA, the CDR3 is TGTGCCAGCAGCTTAATTCCGGGCAGCACCTACGAGCAGTACTTC. Residues: CASSLIPGSTYEQYF. V gene TRBV7-2 combines with J gene TRBJ2-7, with no clear D. Trimming shortened V by 2 bases and J by 2 bases, and 13 bases separated the two germline ends. The germline V gene has CDR1 SGHTA and CDR2 FQGNSA. The CDR3 has 15 residues.